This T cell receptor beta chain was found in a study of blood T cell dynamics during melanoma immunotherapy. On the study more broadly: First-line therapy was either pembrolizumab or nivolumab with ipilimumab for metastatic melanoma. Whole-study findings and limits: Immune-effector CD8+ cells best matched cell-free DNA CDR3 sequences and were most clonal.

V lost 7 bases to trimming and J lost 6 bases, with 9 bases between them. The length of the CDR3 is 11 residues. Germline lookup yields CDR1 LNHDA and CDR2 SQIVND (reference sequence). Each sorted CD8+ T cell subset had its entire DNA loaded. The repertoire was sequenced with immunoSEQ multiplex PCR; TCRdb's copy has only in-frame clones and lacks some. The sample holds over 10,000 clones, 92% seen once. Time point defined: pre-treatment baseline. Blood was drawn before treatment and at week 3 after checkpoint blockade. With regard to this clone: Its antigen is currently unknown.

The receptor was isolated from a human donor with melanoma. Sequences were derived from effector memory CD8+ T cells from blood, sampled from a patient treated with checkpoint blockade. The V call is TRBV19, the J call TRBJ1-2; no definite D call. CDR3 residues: CASMRGNGYTF. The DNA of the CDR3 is TGTGCCAGTATGAGAGGGAATGGCTACACCTTC. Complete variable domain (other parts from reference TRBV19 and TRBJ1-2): DGGITQSPKYLFRKEGQNVTLSCEQNLNHDAMYWYRQDPGQGLRLIYYSQIVNDFQKGDIAEGYSVSREKKESFPLTVTSAQKNPTAFYLCASMRGNGYTFGSGTRLTVV.